This TCR beta chain emerged from a study of T cell responses to AZD1222 COVID-19 vaccine. Measured with immunoSEQ multiplex PCR; TCRdb has only the in-frame clones, and not every one. Of 75,000 to 95,000 clones in the sample, around 84% are singletons; the top ten hold over 3.5%. Second doses that came at about 4 or about 12 weeks were put together. With respect to this clone: Its target is not known.

Study-wide results and caveats: Recipients of AZD1222 seropositive at baseline numbered only 5 or 6.

The receptor comes from an adult who received the AZD1222 COVID-19 vaccine. This material consisted of peripheral blood, taken 28 days after the second AZD1222 dose.

The CDR3 sequence is CASSPPSRGNEKLFF. The CDR3 DNA reads TGTGCCAGCTCACCACCATCCAGGGGAAATGAAAAACTGTTTTTT. The chain is built from TRBV18 and TRBJ1-4, with a weak D call TRBD1 (6 bases). Trimming stripped 0 bases from V and 5 bases from J, with 10 bases between. This CDR3 has 15 amino acids. The V gene's germline CDR1 is KGHSH and CDR2 LQKENI.